This T cell receptor (beta chain) was sequenced in a study of cytomegalovirus exposure and HLA in healthy donors. Findings and limits, study-wide: While the bulk of TCR sequences proved rare, some public TCRs turned up in many donors. Reports described diagnosis of cytomegalovirus status by the classifier as highly specific and sensitive. Per a prior analysis, the majority of TCR beta V segments were productive roughly 87% or roughly 30% of the time.

Comment on this clone: The target antigen is unknown.

It was with 60 Vbeta and 13 Jbeta primers that the PCR ran. Sequencing used immunoSEQ multiplex PCR; TCRdb keeps in-frame clones, though not all of them. The sample contains some 190,000 clones, around 73% of which appear only once. The TCR comes from a woman aged 25 to 39 in good health and CMV-seropositive. Sequencing was done on a sample of PBMCs.

CDR3 sequence reads: CASRDIKGPNEKLFF. CDR3 DNA: TGTGCCAGTCGGGACATAAAGGGTCCTAATGAAAAACTGTTTTTT. The chain recombines TRBV19 with TRBJ1-4, with D possibly being TRBD1 (6 bases). This CDR3 is built from 15 residues. Germline V gene data show CDR1 as LNHDA and CDR2 as SQIVND (reference sequence). V was cut by 8 bases and J by 3 bases, with 16 bases left in between.